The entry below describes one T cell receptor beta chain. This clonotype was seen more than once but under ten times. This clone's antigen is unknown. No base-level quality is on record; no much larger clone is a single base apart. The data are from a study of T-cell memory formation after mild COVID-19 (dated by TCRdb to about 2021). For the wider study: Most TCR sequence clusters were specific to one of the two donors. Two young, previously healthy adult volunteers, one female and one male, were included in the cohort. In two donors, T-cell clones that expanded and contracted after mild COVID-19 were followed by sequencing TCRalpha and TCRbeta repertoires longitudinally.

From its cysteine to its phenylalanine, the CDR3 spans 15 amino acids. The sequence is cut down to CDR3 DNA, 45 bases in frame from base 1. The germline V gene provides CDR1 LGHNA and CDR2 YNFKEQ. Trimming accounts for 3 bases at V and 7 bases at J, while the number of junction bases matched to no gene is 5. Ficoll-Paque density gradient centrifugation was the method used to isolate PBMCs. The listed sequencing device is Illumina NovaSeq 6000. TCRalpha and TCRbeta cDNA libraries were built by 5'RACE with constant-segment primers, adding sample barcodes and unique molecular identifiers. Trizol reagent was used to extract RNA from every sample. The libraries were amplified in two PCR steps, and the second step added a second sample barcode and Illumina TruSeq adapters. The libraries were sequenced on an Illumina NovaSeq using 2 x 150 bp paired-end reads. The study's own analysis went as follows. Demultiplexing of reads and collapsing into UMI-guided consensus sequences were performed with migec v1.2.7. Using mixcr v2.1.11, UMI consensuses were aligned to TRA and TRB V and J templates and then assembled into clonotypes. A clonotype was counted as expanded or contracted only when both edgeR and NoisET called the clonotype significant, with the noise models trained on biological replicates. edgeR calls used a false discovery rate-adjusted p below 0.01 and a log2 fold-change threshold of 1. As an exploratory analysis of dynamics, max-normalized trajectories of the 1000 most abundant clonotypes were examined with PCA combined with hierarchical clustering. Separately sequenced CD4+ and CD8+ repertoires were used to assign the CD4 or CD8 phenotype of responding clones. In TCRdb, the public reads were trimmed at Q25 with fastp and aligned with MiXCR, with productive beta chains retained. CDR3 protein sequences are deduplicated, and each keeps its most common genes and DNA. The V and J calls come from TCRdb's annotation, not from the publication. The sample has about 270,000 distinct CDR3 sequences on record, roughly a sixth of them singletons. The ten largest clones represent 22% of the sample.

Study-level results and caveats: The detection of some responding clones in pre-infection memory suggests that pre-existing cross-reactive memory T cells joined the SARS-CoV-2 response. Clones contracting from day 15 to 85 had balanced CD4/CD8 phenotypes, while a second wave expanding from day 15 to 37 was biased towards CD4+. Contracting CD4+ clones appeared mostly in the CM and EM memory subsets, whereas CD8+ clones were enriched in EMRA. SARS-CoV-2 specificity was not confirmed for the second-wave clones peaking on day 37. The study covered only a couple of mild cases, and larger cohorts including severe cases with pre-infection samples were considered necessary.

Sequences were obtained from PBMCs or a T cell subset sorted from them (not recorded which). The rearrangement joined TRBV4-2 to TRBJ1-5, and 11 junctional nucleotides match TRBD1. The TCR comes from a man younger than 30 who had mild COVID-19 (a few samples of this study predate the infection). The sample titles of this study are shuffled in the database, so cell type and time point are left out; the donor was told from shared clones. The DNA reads TGTGCCAGCAGCCACCCGGGACAGGGGGACCAGCCCCAGCATTTT. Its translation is CASSHPGQGDQPQHF.